This TCR beta chain stems from a study of Graves' ophthalmopathy and Graves' hyperthyroidism. Uncontrolled infections, other autoimmune diseases, pregnancy or lactation barred patients from enrollment. CDR3 regions of TCR beta were amplified from RNA transcripts. The workflow started with a first-round RT-PCR run with HTBI primers and then moved on to a second-round multiplex PCR. Each CDR3 protein is one row after TCRdb ran MiXCR on the multiplex PCR reads. The sample has over a million distinct CDR3 sequences; 36% are singletons. Overall study findings and caveats: Blood also harbored most expanded thyroid clonotypes above 0.001 frequency.

As for this clonotype: The antigen remains undetermined.

V was trimmed by 6 bases and J by 2 bases, leaving 16 bases between them. Germline CDR1 and CDR2: MNHNS and SASEGT. This CDR3 has 16 amino acids. The chain joins TRBV6-1 to TRBJ2-2, with D possibly TRBD2 on 5 matching bases. This sequence originates from an adult man with Graves' hyperthyroidism. Material: peripheral blood or thyroid tissue (not recorded which). In DNA, the CDR3 is TGTGCCAGCAGCCCCATCGGAGGTTCAAACACCGGGGAGCTGTTTTTT. It is translated as CASSPIGGSNTGELFF.